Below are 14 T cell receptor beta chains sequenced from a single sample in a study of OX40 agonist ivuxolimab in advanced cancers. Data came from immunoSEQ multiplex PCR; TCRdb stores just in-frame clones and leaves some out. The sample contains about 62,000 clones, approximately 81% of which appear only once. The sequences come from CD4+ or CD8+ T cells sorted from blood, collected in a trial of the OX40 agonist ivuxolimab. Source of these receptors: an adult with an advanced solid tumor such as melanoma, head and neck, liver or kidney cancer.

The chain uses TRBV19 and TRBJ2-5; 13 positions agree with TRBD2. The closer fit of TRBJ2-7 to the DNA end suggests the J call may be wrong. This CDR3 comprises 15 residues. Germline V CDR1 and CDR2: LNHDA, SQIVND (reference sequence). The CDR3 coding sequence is TGTGCCAGTAGTTATGGACTAGCGGGAGCCTACGAGCAGTACTTC. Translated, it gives CASSYGLAGAYEQYF.

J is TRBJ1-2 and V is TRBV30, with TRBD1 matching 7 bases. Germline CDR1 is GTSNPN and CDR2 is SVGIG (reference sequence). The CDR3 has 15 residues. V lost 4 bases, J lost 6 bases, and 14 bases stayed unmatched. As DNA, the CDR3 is TGTGCCTGGATAGGGTTCGGACAGGCCGCCCATGGCTACACCTTC. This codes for CAWIGFGQAAHGYTF.

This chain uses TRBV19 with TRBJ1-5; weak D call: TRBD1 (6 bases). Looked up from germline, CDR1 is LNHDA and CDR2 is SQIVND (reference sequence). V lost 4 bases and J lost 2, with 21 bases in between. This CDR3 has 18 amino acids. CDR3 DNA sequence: TGTGCCAGTAGTACCAGACAGGAAGGGGAAGGTGGCAATCAGCCCCAGCATTTT. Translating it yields CASSTRQEGEGGNQPQHF.

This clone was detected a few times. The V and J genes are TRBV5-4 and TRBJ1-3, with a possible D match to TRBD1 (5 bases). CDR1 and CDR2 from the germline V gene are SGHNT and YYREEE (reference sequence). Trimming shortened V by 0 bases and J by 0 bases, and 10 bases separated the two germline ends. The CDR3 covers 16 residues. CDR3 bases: TGTGCCAGCAGCTTGGGAGGACACTACTCTGGAAACACCATATATTTT. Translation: CASSLGGHYSGNTIYF. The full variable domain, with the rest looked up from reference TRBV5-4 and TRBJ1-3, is ETGVTQSPTHLIKTRGQQVTLRCSSQSGHNTVSWYQQALGQGPQFIFQYYREEENGRGNFPPRFSGLQFPNYSSELNVNALELDDSALYLCASSLGGHYSGNTIYFGEGSWLTVV.

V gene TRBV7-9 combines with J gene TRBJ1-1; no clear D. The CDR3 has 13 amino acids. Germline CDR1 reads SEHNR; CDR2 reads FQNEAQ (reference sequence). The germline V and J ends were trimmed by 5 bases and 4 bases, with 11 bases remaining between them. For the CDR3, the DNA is TGTGCCAGCAGCCGAGAGGGAGCCACTGAAGCTTTCTTT. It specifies CASSREGATEAFF.

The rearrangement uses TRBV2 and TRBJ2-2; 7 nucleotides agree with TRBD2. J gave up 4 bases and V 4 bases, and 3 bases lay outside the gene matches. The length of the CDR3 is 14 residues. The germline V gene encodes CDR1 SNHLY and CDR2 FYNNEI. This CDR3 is CASSASGFTGELFF. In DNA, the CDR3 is TGTGCCAGCAGTGCTAGCGGATTCACCGGGGAGCTGTTTTTT.

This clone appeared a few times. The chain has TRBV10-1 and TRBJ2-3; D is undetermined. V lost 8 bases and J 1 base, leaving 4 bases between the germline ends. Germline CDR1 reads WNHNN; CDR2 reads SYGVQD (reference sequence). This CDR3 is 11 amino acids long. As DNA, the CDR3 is TGCGCCAGCGGGGGCACAGATACGCAGTATTTT. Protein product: CASGGTDTQYF.

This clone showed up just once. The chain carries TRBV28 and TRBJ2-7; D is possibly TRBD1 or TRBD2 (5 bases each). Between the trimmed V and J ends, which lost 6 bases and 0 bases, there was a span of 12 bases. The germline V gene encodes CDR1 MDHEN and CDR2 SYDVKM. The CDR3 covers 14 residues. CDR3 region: CASRPGTDSYEQYF. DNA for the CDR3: TGTGCCAGCAGGCCGGGGACGGACTCCTACGAGCAGTACTTC.

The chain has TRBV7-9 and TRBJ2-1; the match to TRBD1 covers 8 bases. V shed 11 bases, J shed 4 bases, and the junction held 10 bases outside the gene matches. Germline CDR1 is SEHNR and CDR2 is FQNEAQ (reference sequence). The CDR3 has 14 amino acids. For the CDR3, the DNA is TGTGCCTCCCAGACAGGGGAGGTTTACAATGAGCAGTTCTTC. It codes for CASQTGEVYNEQFF.

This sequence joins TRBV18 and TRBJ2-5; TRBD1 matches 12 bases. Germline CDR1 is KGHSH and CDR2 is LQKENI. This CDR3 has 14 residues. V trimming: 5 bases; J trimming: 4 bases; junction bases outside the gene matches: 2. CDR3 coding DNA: TGTGCCAGCTCAAAGGGACAGGGGGCAGAGACCCAGTACTTC. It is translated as CASSKGQGAETQYF. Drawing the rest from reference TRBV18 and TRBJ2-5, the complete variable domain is NAGVMQNPRHLVRRRGQEARLRCSPMKGHSHVYWYRQLPEEGLKFMVYLQKENIIDESGMPKERFSAEFPKEGPSILRIQQVVRGDSAAYFCASSKGQGAETQYFGPGTRLLVL.

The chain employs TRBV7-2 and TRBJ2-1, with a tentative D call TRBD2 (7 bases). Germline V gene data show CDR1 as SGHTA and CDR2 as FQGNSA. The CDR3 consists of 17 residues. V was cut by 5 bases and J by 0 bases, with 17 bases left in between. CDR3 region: CASSLGGGAGSYNEQFF. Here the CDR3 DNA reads TGTGCCAGCAGCCTAGGTGGGGGGGCGGGCTCCTACAATGAGCAGTTCTTC.

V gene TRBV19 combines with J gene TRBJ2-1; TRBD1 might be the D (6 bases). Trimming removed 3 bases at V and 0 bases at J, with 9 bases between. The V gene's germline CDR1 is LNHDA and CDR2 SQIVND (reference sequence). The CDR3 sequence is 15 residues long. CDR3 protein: CASSMDSRSYNEQFF. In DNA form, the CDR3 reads TGTGCCAGTAGTATGGACAGCCGCTCCTACAATGAGCAGTTCTTC.

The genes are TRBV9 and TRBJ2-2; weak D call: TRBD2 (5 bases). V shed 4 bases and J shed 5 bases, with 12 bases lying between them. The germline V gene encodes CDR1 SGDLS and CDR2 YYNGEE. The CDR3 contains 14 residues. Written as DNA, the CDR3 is TGTGCCAGCAGCCCCGTACTAGAGACCGGGGAGCTGTTTTTT. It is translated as CASSPVLETGELFF. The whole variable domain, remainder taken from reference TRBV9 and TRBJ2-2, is DSGVTQTPKHLITATGQRVTLRCSPRSGDLSVYWYQQSLDQGLQFLIQYYNGEERAKGNILERFSAQQFPDLHSELNLSSLELGDSALYFCASSPVLETGELFFGEGSRLTVL.

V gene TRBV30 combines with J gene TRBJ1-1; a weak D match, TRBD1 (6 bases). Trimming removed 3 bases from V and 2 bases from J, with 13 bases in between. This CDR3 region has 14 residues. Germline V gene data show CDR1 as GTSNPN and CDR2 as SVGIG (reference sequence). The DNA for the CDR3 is TGTGCCTGGAGGGGGCGGGGGACAAACACTGAAGCTTTCTTT. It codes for CAWRGRGTNTEAFF.